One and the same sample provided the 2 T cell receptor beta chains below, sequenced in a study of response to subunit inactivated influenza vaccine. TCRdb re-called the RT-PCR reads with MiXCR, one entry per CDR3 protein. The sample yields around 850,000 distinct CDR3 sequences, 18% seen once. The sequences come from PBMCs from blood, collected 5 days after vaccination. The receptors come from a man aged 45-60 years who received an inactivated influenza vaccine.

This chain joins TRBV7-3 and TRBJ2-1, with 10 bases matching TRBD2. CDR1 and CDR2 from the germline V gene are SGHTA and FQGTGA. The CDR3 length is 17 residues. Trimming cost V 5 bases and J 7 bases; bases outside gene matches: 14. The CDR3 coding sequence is TGTGCCAGCAGCCCCCAACCCCTAGCGGGAGCAAGTAATGAGCAGTTCTTC. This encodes CASSPQPLAGASNEQFF.

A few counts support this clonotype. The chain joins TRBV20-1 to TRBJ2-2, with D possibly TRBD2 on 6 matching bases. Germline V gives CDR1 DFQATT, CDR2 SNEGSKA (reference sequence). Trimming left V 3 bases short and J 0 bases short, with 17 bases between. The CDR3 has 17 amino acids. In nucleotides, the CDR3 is TGCAGTGCTAGTCCCGGGACTTTTTTTGCGAACACCGGGGAGCTGTTTTTT. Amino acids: CSASPGTFFANTGELFF.